The 18 T cell receptor beta chains presented below share a single source sample, sequenced in a study of cytomegalovirus exposure and HLA in healthy donors. Profiling relied on immunoSEQ multiplex PCR, and the TCRdb table lists in-frame clones only, not all of them. The repertoire holds more than 150,000 clones, with around four fifths as singletons. Sequencing was performed on PBMCs. The receptors shown here come from a man aged 18 to 29 in good health and CMV-seropositive.

This clone was observed a handful of times. As DNA, the CDR3 is TGCAGTGCTACTCCACAGGTCGAGCAGTACTTC. Translation gives CSATPQVEQYF. This chain joins TRBV20-1 and TRBJ2-7; possibly TRBD1 for D (5 bases). Germline CDR1 DFQATT, CDR2 SNEGSKA (reference sequence). Between the trimmed V and J ends, which lost 4 bases and 6 bases, there was a span of 10 bases. CDR3 length: 11 amino acids.

This chain links TRBV27 with TRBJ1-5, with D tentatively TRBD1 (5 bases). This CDR3 has 14 residues. Germline V lookup: CDR1 MNHEY, CDR2 SMNVEV (reference sequence). Trimming removed 5 bases at V and 3 bases at J, with 11 bases between. In DNA, the CDR3 is TGTGCCAGCAGTCCTAGACAGTCCAATCAGCCCCAGCATTTT. Its protein is CASSPRQSNQPQHF.

This chain uses TRBV9 with TRBJ2-3; 10 positions match TRBD2. Germline loops: CDR1 SGDLS, CDR2 YYNGEE. J was trimmed by 5 bases and V by 0 bases; bases with no gene match: 3. This CDR3 is 15 amino acids long. The DNA for the CDR3 is TGTGCCAGCAGCGTAGGGGCTAGCGGGGGAGATACGCAGTATTTT. Encoded protein: CASSVGASGGDTQYF.

V gene TRBV2 combines with J gene TRBJ2-1; D ambiguous. The V end was cut by 6 bases, the J end by 5 bases, with 5 bases between. Germline V gene data show CDR1 as SNHLY and CDR2 as FYNNEI. The length of the CDR3 is 11 residues. CDR3 in amino acids: CASSDNNEQFF. The CDR3 DNA follows: TGTGCCAGCAGCGACAACAATGAGCAGTTCTTC.

The V and J genes are TRBV4-2 and TRBJ2-7; tentative D call: TRBD2 (6 bases). The length of the CDR3 is 13 residues. Germline V gene lookup returns CDR1 LGHNA and CDR2 YNFKEQ. The V and J ends lost 3 bases and 5 bases respectively, with 11 bases between them. CDR3 bases: TGTGCCAGCAGCCAGGGACGGGGGAACGAGCAGTACTTC. Translated, it gives CASSQGRGNEQYF.

The CDR3 reads CASSVGQGGQPQHF. DNA for the CDR3: TGTGCCAGCAGCGTAGGGCAGGGCGGTCAGCCCCAGCATTTT. This chain uses TRBV9 with TRBJ1-5, with D maybe TRBD1 (5 bases). The CDR3 contains 14 residues. V was trimmed by 0 bases and J by 6 bases, leaving 10 bases between them. Germline loops: CDR1 SGDLS, CDR2 YYNGEE.

In this sample, this clone turned up once. V gene TRBV9 combines with J gene TRBJ1-4; 7 bases map to TRBD1. J was trimmed by 5 bases and V by 4 bases; bases with no gene match: 8. The V gene's germline CDR1 is SGDLS and CDR2 YYNGEE. CDR3 size: 15 residues. The chain's CDR3 is CASSTWTGVNEKLFF. The CDR3 nucleotides are TGTGCCAGCAGCACATGGACAGGCGTGAATGAAAAACTGTTTTTT.

This chain connects TRBV6-5 to TRBJ2-3; D remains unclear. With 6 bases removed from V and 6 bases from J, the gap between germline ends came to 16 bases. The CDR3 extends over 14 amino acids. The germline CDR1 and CDR2 sequences are MNHEY and SVGAGI. CDR3 bases: TGTGCCAGCAGGGGCCCTGTATGGTTGGATACGCAGTATTTT. Translated, it gives CASRGPVWLDTQYF.

The rearrangement joins TRBV28 to TRBJ2-7; 7 bases agree with TRBD1. Germline CDR1 MDHEN, CDR2 SYDVKM. This CDR3 is 14 amino acids long. V shed 6 bases, J shed 7 bases, and the junction held 12 bases outside the gene matches. CDR3 in amino acids: CASSTDRVSGEQYF. CDR3 DNA sequence: TGTGCCAGCAGCACCGACAGGGTCTCGGGGGAGCAGTACTTC.

This clone was found a few times. The V gene is TRBV9, the J gene TRBJ2-5; TRBD2 matches at 11 bases. Germline CDR1 is SGDLS and CDR2 is YYNGEE. V dropped 4 bases and J dropped 9; count of bases not matched to a gene: 14. This CDR3 is built from 16 residues. The CDR3 region has the DNA TGTGCCAGCAGCCCTCCCGGGACTAGCGGATCGGCCCCCCAGTACTTC. Its translation: CASSPPGTSGSAPQYF.

This chain uses TRBV27 with TRBJ2-3; 15 nucleotides align to TRBD2. Germline values: CDR1 MNHEY, CDR2 SMNVEV (reference sequence). The CDR3 contains 19 residues. J lost 3 bases, V lost 5 bases, and 12 bases had no gene match. CDR3 sequence (DNA): TGTGCCAGCAGTAAAGGGGTAGGACTAGCGGGAGGGCGTACAGATACGCAGTATTTT. Amino acids: CASSKGVGLAGGRTDTQYF.

The rearrangement joins TRBV11-2 to TRBJ2-7, with TRBD1 identical over 7 bases. V lost 7 bases, J lost 6 bases, and 12 bases stayed unmatched. The CDR3 extends over 14 amino acids. Germline CDR1 is SGHAT and CDR2 is FQNNGV. CDR3 nucleotide sequence: TGTGCCAGCACCTGGCTGACAGGGTTCTTCGAGCAGTACTTC. Residues: CASTWLTGFFEQYF. The entire variable domain, with the rest obtained from reference TRBV11-2 and TRBJ2-7, is as follows: EAGVAQSPRYKIIEKRQSVAFWCNPISGHATLYWYQQILGQGPKLLIQFQNNGVVDDSQLPKDRFSAERLKGVDSTLKIQPAKLEDSAVYLCASTWLTGFFEQYFGPGTRLTVT.

This clone was found once. The chain combines TRBV19 with TRBJ2-5; 11 bases line up with TRBD2. J was trimmed by 5 bases and V by 4 bases; bases with no gene match: 0. Germline-derived CDR1 and CDR2 are LNHDA and SQIVND (reference sequence). The CDR3 covers 13 residues. CDR3: CASSTSGRETQYF. Written as DNA, the CDR3 is TGTGCCAGTAGTACTAGCGGGAGGGAGACCCAGTACTTC.

V usage is TRBV30 and J usage is TRBJ2-7, with 12 bases identical to TRBD2. The germline gives CDR1 GTSNPN, CDR2 SVGIG (reference sequence). V was clipped by 5 bases and J by 6 bases; unmatched bases: 8. The CDR3 extends over 14 amino acids. The CDR3, as DNA: TGTGCCTGGGCTAGCGGGAGGGCCTCAGTCGAGCAGTACTTC. Translating it yields CAWASGRASVEQYF.

The chain uses TRBV4-1 and TRBJ2-2; 8 bases line up with TRBD2. Per the germline V gene, CDR1 is MGHRA and CDR2 is YSYEKL. This CDR3 is built from 18 residues. J lost 3 bases, V lost 0 bases, and 9 bases had no gene match. CDR3 protein: CASSQDLGRTSYTGELFF. CDR3 coding DNA: TGCGCCAGCAGCCAAGATCTGGGCAGGACTAGCTACACCGGGGAGCTGTTTTTT.

The CDR3 bases are TGTGCCAGCATCCCGGGACAGGGGGCTCGCGAGCAGTACTTC. Translation: CASIPGQGAREQYF. The rearrangement links TRBV6-5 to TRBJ2-7; 12 bases align to TRBD1. This CDR3 has 14 residues. Trimming removed 7 bases from V and 6 bases from J; junction bases left unmatched: 7. Germline V CDR1 and CDR2: MNHEY, SVGAGI.

This CDR3 is CASSLVVRAASYNEQFF. Written as DNA, the CDR3 is TGTGCCAGCAGCTTAGTTGTCCGAGCGGCATCCTACAATGAGCAGTTCTTC. This chain connects TRBV7-9 to TRBJ2-1; D is perhaps TRBD2 (5 bases). This CDR3 comprises 17 residues. Germline V gives CDR1 SEHNR, CDR2 FQNEAQ (reference sequence). V lost 1 base and J lost 1, with 14 bases in between.

The gene calls are TRBV28 and TRBJ2-1, with TRBD2 matching 8 bases. The germline CDR1 and CDR2 sequences are MDHEN and SYDVKM. The length of the CDR3 is 15 residues. V lost 7 bases and J lost 1; bases outside the gene matches: 6. CDR3: CASTNGGGSYNEQFF. The CDR3, as DNA: TGTGCCAGCACCAACGGGGGGGGTTCCTACAATGAGCAGTTCTTC.